Listed below are T cell receptor beta chains from one sample, sequenced in a study of regulatory T cells in long-lasting Graves disease. TCRdb used MiXCR to reprocess the multiplex PCR reads, holding one entry per CDR3 protein. The table includes over 450,000 distinct CDR3 sequences, 12% detected once. This sample was shared with a second study, whose subject was T cells in Graves' hyperthyroidism and ophthalmopathy.

Sequenced material: peripheral blood mononuclear cells (PBMCs), taken at new diagnosis, from a patient treated with antithyroid drugs. The receptor source for this set is a woman aged 25 to 39 with Graves disease. Both conserved end residues are part of each CDR3. Each record gives: D gene, J gene, clone size, V gene, CDR3 DNA, CDR3 protein. D genes are given only for firm matches. Rows give clone size only sometimes, using once, few, many, or a class for an expanded clone.

>.|TRBJ2-1|many|TRBV24-1
TGTGCCACCAGTTCGGACAGGGTTGAACTAGCGGGTCCCGAGCCGAGCTACAATGAGCAGTTCTTC
CATSSDRVELAGPEPSYNEQFF
>.|TRBJ1-4|many|TRBV18
TGTGCCAGCGGGACACCGCCTTATGAAAAACTGTTTTTT
CASGTPPYEKLFF
>.|TRBJ2-7|many|TRBV12-3/TRBV12-4
TGTGCCAGCAGGCTGGACGGCGGCGAGCAGTACTTC
CASRLDGGEQYF
>.|TRBJ2-7|few|TRBV19
TGTGCCAGTAGTAGGGGGACGGATCCCTACGAGCAGTACTTC
CASSRGTDPYEQYF
>.|TRBJ2-1|many|TRBV2
TGTGCCAGCAGGATTCTTGGGGACTGGGTGTTCTTC
CASRILGDWVFF
>.|TRBJ2-4|.|TRBV7-2
TGTGCCAGCAGCTTAGCCGGGGCGGAAAACATTCAGTACTTC
CASSLAGAENIQYF
>.|TRBJ2-7|.|TRBV6-2/TRBV6-3
TGTGCCAGCAGGTTGGGCGGGGCGGACTACGAGCAGTACTTC
CASRLGGADYEQYF
>.|TRBJ2-5|many|TRBV3-1
TGTGCCAGCAGCCAAGATGTTGGGAGGGAGACCCAGTACTTC
CASSQDVGRETQYF
>TRBD1|TRBJ2-5|.|TRBV6-5
TGTGCCAGCAGTTACAATGACAGGGTGGAACAAGAGACCCAGTACTTC
CASSYNDRVEQETQYF
>.|TRBJ2-3|once|TRBV28
TGTGCCAGCAGCTACGCCGGGACTCGCACAGATACGCAGTATTTT
CASSYAGTRTDTQYF
>.|TRBJ2-1|.|TRBV4-2
TGTGCCAGCAGCCGAATCCTCCGGGACCGGAATGAGCAGTTCTTC
CASSRILRDRNEQFF
>.|TRBJ1-3|.|TRBV29-1
TGCAGCGGCAAGACTTGGGGGGGAAACACCATATATTTT
CSGKTWGGNTIYF
>TRBD2|TRBJ2-7|few|TRBV6-1
TGTGCCAGCAGACGGGAGGGATACTACAAGCAGTACTTC
CASRREGYYKQYF
>.|TRBJ2-3|many|TRBV20-1
TGCAGTGCTGCCCGGTGGCACGCAGATACGCAGTATTTT
CSAARWHADTQYF
>.|TRBJ2-7|.|TRBV29-1
TGCAGCGTTGAGGGCGGAACTACCTACGAGCAGTACTTC
CSVEGGTTYEQYF
>TRBD1|TRBJ2-7|few|TRBV20-1
TGCAGTGCCGAGCGTGCGGACAGGGCCACCTACGAGCAGTACTTC
CSAERADRATYEQYF
>TRBD1|TRBJ2-7|many|TRBV12-3/TRBV12-4
TGTGCCAGCAGGGGGAGACAGGGGAACTACGAGCAGTACTTC
CASRGRQGNYEQYF
>TRBD1|TRBJ2-7|many|TRBV30
TGTGCCTGGAGCTTGGGGACAGGGGGAGGGTACGAGCAGTACTTC
CAWSLGTGGGYEQYF
>.|TRBJ1-5|few|TRBV27
TGTGCCAGCAGTCCAACAAGTCAGCCCCAGCATTTT
CASSPTSQPQHF
>TRBD2|TRBJ2-3|many|TRBV7-3
TGTGCCAGCAGCCAAACGGCTGGGCTAGCGGCGAACACAGATACGCAGTATTTT
CASSQTAGLAANTDTQYF
>.|TRBJ2-1|many|TRBV28
TGTGCCAGCAGCCCCGGAGGCAGATACAATGAGCAGTTCTTC
CASSPGGRYNEQFF
>TRBD1|TRBJ1-5|many|TRBV6-5
TGTGCCAGCAGTTACTCGAGGGGGACAGGGAATCAGCCCCAGCATTTT
CASSYSRGTGNQPQHF
>TRBD2|TRBJ2-1|few|TRBV10-2
TGCGCCAGCCGACTAGCGGGAGGGATCTCCTACAATGAGCAGTTCTTC
CASRLAGGISYNEQFF
>TRBD1|TRBJ2-7|many|TRBV7-2
TGTGCCAGCAGCTTTCGACAGGGCCCCTACGAGCAGTACTTC
CASSFRQGPYEQYF
>.|TRBJ2-3|many|TRBV12-3/TRBV12-4
TGTGCCAGCAGTTTGGAGGAGTGGGGGATGAAGTATTTT
CASSLEEWGMKYF
>.|TRBJ1-1|many|TRBV6-1
TGTGCCATTCGGGCAGCCCCGCTTATGAACACTGAAGCTTTCTTT
CAIRAAPLMNTEAFF
>.|TRBJ1-2|many|TRBV30
TGTGCCTGGAGTGGAGACAGGCGGTATGGCTACACCTTC
CAWSGDRRYGYTF
>TRBD2|TRBJ2-1|few|TRBV7-9
TGTGCCAGCAGCTTCCCCAGTACACTAGCGGGATTCCAAAATGAGCAGTTCTTC
CASSFPSTLAGFQNEQFF
>.|TRBJ2-1|.|TRBV12-3/TRBV12-4
TGTGCCAGCAGTTTGAAAGCTGAGCAGTTCTTC
CASSLKAEQFF
>.|TRBJ2-7|many|TRBV12-3/TRBV12-4
TGTGCCAGCAGTTCGACCTACAGGCTTCAGAGCTCCTACGAGCAGTACTTC
CASSSTYRLQSSYEQYF
>.|TRBJ2-7|many|TRBV30
TGTGCCTGGAGTGTAAAAAAAGCCTACGAGCAGTACTTC
CAWSVKKAYEQYF
>.|TRBJ1-5|many|TRBV6-1
TGTGCCAGCAGTCGGGCCGCCGGGTCCGCCGGCAATCAGCCCCAGCATTTT
CASSRAAGSAGNQPQHF
>TRBD1|TRBJ2-6|.|TRBV28
TGTGCCAGCAGTTCGGACAGGGGAGTCCCTGGGGCCAACGTCCTGACTTTC
CASSSDRGVPGANVLTF
>.|TRBJ2-6|few|TRBV11-2
TGTGCCAGCAGCTACACAGGGAGTGGGGCCAACGTCCTGACTTTC
CASSYTGSGANVLTF
>.|TRBJ1-1|many|TRBV3-1
TGTGCCAGCAGCCAAAGGTCGGGCAGCAACACTGAAGCTTTCTTT
CASSQRSGSNTEAFF
>TRBD2|TRBJ2-1|few|TRBV11-2
TGTGCCAGCAGTCGGAGCGGGAGCAATGAGCAGTTCTTC
CASSRSGSNEQFF
>.|TRBJ1-2|few|TRBV7-9
TGTGCCAGCAGCTTAGAGAGGGGCTACACCTTC
CASSLERGYTF
>.|TRBJ1-2|many|TRBV7-2
TGTGCCAGCAGCTCCTACAGGGAAGTAGGCTACACCTTC
CASSSYREVGYTF
>TRBD2|TRBJ2-3|many|TRBV20-1
TGCAGTGCTTGGTCAGTTGACGGGAGGTTCACAGATACGCAGTATTTT
CSAWSVDGRFTDTQYF
>.|TRBJ1-1|many|TRBV19
TGTGCCAGTAGTATGCGCGGCACTGAAGCTTTCTTT
CASSMRGTEAFF
>TRBD1|TRBJ2-6|few|TRBV20-1
TGCAGTGCTAGAGATTGGGACAGATTCTCTGGGGCCAACGTCCTGACTTTC
CSARDWDRFSGANVLTF
>TRBD1|TRBJ2-1|.|TRBV24-1
TGTGCCACCAGTGATGTTCCGGGACAGGGGCTTGGGACTAAGGTAGGGAGCCCCTACAATGAGCAGTTCTTC
CATSDVPGQGLGTKVGSPYNEQFF
>.|TRBJ1-2|many|TRBV20-1
TGCAGTGCTTCCACTTGGACACCTAACTATGGCTACACCTTC
CSASTWTPNYGYTF
>.|TRBJ2-5|few|TRBV29-1
TGCAGCGGCAGATGGGGACAAGAGGCCCAGTACTTC
CSGRWGQEAQYF
>TRBD2|TRBJ2-5|many|TRBV12-3/TRBV12-4
TGTGCCAGCAGTACCGGACTAGCGGGAATGGAGACCCAGTACTTC
CASSTGLAGMETQYF
>TRBD1|TRBJ2-3|many|TRBV6-1
TGTGCCAGCAGTGTCTTTGGGGACAGGGGCCCCGGCCGGTATACGCAGTATTTT
CASSVFGDRGPGRYTQYF
>.|TRBJ2-1|few|TRBV28
TGTGCCAGCAGCCTAACCCGGGTCTATGGGGATTATGAGCAGTTCTTC
CASSLTRVYGDYEQFF
>.|TRBJ2-1|many|TRBV2
TGTGCCAGCAGGCGGACTTACTCCTACAATGAGCAGTTCTTC
CASRRTYSYNEQFF
>.|TRBJ1-5|many|TRBV12-3/TRBV12-4
TGTGCCAGCAGTTTAGTCCTAGTTTCGGGCCACAATCAGCCCCAGCATTTT
CASSLVLVSGHNQPQHF
>TRBD1|TRBJ2-7|few|TRBV5-1
TGCGCCAGCAGCTTGCGACAGACAGGGAGCTCCTACGAGCAGTACTTC
CASSLRQTGSSYEQYF
>.|TRBJ1-6|many|TRBV7-2
TGTGCCAGCAGCTTAACAGGGTGGTCACCCCTCCACTTT
CASSLTGWSPLHF
>.|TRBJ2-2|many|TRBV20-1
TGCAGTGCTAGCCTACGGGGCGGGGAGCTGTTTTTT
CSASLRGGELFF